The source of this TCR beta chain is a study of T-cell reconstitution after alpha-beta-depleted transplantation in children listed by TCRdb under 2016. Concerning the study at large: Using TCR repertoire profiling, the study followed T-cell immune reconstitution in a quantitative way in children after TCRalphabeta/CD19-depleted allogeneic hematopoietic cell transplantation.

V and J are trimmed by 2 bases and 3 bases, and the gene matches miss 2 bases of the junction. Taken from the germline V gene, the CDR1 and CDR2 loops are SGHRS and YFSETQ. The CDR3 covers 13 residues, taking in both the cysteine and the phenylalanine. This entry keeps only the CDR3 DNA: 39 bases, framed from base 1. This clonotype was detected ten times or more. The target of this receptor is not known. No base quality values were provided; no much bigger clone lies one nucleotide off. The method behind the library was PCR. The sequencer listed for this sample is Illumina HiSeq 2500. Molecular barcoding was employed in the preparation of TCR libraries, with unique molecular identifiers being used to normalize TCRbeta repertoire quantification. The raw public data were reprocessed by TCRdb itself: fastp quality trimming at Q25, MiXCR clonotype calling, in-frame beta chains only. When rows share a CDR3 protein, they turn into one entry using the most common DNA and genes. For this sample there are roughly 400,000 distinct CDR3 sequences; roughly 22% appear just once. The top ten hold 3.5% to 4% of the sample.

The sample was PBMCs from the stem cell graft donor, taken from the stem cell graft. The TCR sequence derives from a human donor who donated a stem cell graft to a child with acute myeloid leukemia. The V and J segments used are TRBV5-1 and TRBJ2-7; 7 of the junction bases match TRBD1. This receptor carries the CDR3 CASSFDRVYEQYF. The bases read TGCGCCAGCAGCTTTGACAGGGTCTACGAGCAGTACTTC. Reference TRBV5-1 and TRBJ2-7 proteins supply the regions before and after the CDR3; the full variable domain is: KAGVTQTPRYLIKTRGQQVTLSCSPISGHRSVSWYQQTPGQGLQFLFEYFSETQRNKGNFPGRFSGRQFSNSRSEMNVSTLELGDSALYLCASSFDRVYEQYFGPGTRLTVT.